This T cell receptor beta chain was sequenced during a study of Ad26.COV2.S vaccination and SARS-CoV-2 variants. Method: immunoSEQ multiplex PCR; TCRdb's copy keeps in-frame clones and lacks some. The table includes approximately 140,000 clones, approximately 90% detected once. This clone turned up a few times. The target antigen is unknown. Study results and caveats: Vaccinated individuals (as opposed to placebo recipients) had higher spike-specific TCR breadth.

V shed 0 bases and J 9 bases; nucleotides not matched to a gene: 11. Germline assignment: CDR1 LGHNA and CDR2 YSLEER. This CDR3 is built from 16 residues. This chain links TRBV4-3 with TRBJ2-5; 9 bases agree with TRBD1. This receptor was obtained from a human donor who had recovered from COVID-19. The sample consisted of peripheral blood, taken after recovery from COVID-19. The CDR3 sequence: CASSQDGGGQGLAQYF. The CDR3 DNA is TGCGCCAGCAGCCAAGATGGGGGGGGACAGGGTTTGGCCCAGTACTTC.